What follows are 10 T cell receptor beta chains derived from one specimen sequenced in a study of resident and recirculating memory T cells in vitiligo. Here immunoSEQ multiplex PCR was the method, and the copy in TCRdb shows in-frame clones only, minus some. This sample has tens of thousands of clones; 90% to 95% occur once, and the top ten carry 4% to 5.5%. Sequenced: blood. These receptors came from a male donor with vitiligo.

The chain couples TRBV4-3 to TRBJ1-1; 7 nucleotides align to TRBD1. This CDR3 spans 19 amino acids. Germline values: CDR1 LGHNA, CDR2 YSLEER. The ends lost 0 bases at V and 0 bases at J; junction bases unmatched: 13. CDR3 protein: CASSQDGLTGRRMNTEAFF. The CDR3 DNA reads as TGCGCCAGCAGCCAAGATGGGCTGACAGGGAGGAGAATGAACACTGAAGCTTTCTTT.

DNA for the CDR3: TGTGCCAGCAGCTCCTACCGAAGGAGCCAAGAGACCCAGTACTTC. Amino acid sequence: CASSSYRRSQETQYF. The rearrangement links TRBV11-2 to TRBJ2-5; unclear D gene. Trimming shortened V by 4 bases and J by 1 base, and 13 bases separated the two germline ends. Looked up from germline, CDR1 is SGHAT and CDR2 is FQNNGV. The CDR3 has 15 amino acids.

The chain is built from TRBV28 and TRBJ1-2, with D unclear. Trimming left V 5 bases short and J 1 base short, with 11 bases between. The CDR3 consists of 14 residues. Germline V lookup: CDR1 MDHEN, CDR2 SYDVKM. For the CDR3, the DNA is TGTGCCAGCAGTACCGGAGCTGTTAACTATGGCTACACCTTC. Translating it yields CASSTGAVNYGYTF.

The chain employs TRBV30 and TRBJ1-4, with 10 bases fitting TRBD1. The CDR3 is made up of 13 amino acids. The V and J ends lost 4 bases and 8 bases, in that order; junction bases with no gene match: 4. CDR1 and CDR2 from the germline V gene are GTSNPN and SVGIG (reference sequence). CDR3 in amino acids: CAWMTGGLEKLFF. CDR3 DNA: TGTGCCTGGATGACAGGGGGCTTAGAAAAACTGTTTTTT.

The chain joins TRBV19 to TRBJ1-5, with D tentatively TRBD1 (6 bases). Per the germline V gene, CDR1 is LNHDA and CDR2 is SQIVND (reference sequence). V was clipped by 5 bases and J by 6 bases, with 23 bases between them. This CDR3 is built from 17 residues. DNA for the CDR3: TGTGCCAGTAGTGTAGGTGGTTATGGGGGCGCGGGTCAGCCCCAGCATTTT. Its translation: CASSVGGYGGAGQPQHF.

V usage is TRBV7-9 and J usage is TRBJ1-5; the match to TRBD1 covers 7 bases. The length of the CDR3 is 14 residues. After removal of 5 bases from V and 7 bases from J, the junction contained 8 bases not matched to a gene. Germline V gene data show CDR1 as SEHNR and CDR2 as FQNEAQ (reference sequence). CDR3 DNA sequence: TGTGCCAGCAGCGCCCAGGGGGGACTGCAGCCCCAGCATTTT. This gives the protein CASSAQGGLQPQHF.

The genes are TRBV7-2 and TRBJ1-2, with D maybe TRBD1 (6 bases). This CDR3 contains 14 residues. Trimming shortened V by 3 bases and J by 4 bases, and 12 bases separated the two germline ends. Germline V CDR1 and CDR2: SGHTA, FQGNSA. CDR3 in amino acids: CASSFNTGFYGYTF. The CDR3 nucleotides read TGTGCCAGCAGCTTTAATACAGGGTTCTATGGCTACACCTTC.

This sequence joins TRBV30 and TRBJ1-3; D possibly corresponds to TRBD1 (6 bases). Trimming took 3 bases from V and 0 from J, leaving 12 bases between them. Germline-derived CDR1 and CDR2 are GTSNPN and SVGIG (reference sequence). There are 15 residues in the CDR3. The CDR3 DNA sequence: TGTGCCTGGAGCCGCCGGGACAACTCTGGAAACACCATATATTTT. Its translation is CAWSRRDNSGNTIYF.

CDR3 sequence: CASSSGGKLAKNIQYF. Here the CDR3 DNA reads TGTGCCAGCAGCTCGGGGGGAAAACTAGCCAAAAACATTCAGTACTTC. The genes are TRBV7-8 and TRBJ2-4, with TRBD2 matching 7 bases. The V segment lost 4 bases and the J segment 0 bases; nucleotides outside the gene matches: 6. This CDR3 is built from 16 residues. Germline assignment: CDR1 SGHVS and CDR2 FQNEAQ.

This chain uses TRBV19 with TRBJ1-2; 7 bases match TRBD1. The CDR3 is 14 residues long. Germline values: CDR1 LNHDA, CDR2 SQIVND (reference sequence). V lost 6 bases and J lost 6; bases outside the gene matches: 10. The CDR3 region has the DNA TGTGCCAGTAGCCATACAGGGGTTATCGATGGCTACACCTTC. It encodes CASSHTGVIDGYTF. The complete variable domain, with remaining parts taken from reference TRBV19 and TRBJ1-2, reads DGGITQSPKYLFRKEGQNVTLSCEQNLNHDAMYWYRQDPGQGLRLIYYSQIVNDFQKGDIAEGYSVSREKKESFPLTVTSAQKNPTAFYLCASSHTGVIDGYTFGSGTRLTVV.